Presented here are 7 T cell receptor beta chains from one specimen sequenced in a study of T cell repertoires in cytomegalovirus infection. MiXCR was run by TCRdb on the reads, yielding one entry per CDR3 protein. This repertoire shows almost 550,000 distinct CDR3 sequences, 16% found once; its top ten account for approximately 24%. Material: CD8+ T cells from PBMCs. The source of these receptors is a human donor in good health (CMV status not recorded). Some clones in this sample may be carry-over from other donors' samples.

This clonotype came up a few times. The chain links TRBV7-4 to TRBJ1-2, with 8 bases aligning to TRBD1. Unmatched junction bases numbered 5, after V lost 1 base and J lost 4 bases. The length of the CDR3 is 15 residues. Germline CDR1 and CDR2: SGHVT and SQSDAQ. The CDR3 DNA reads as TGTGCCAGCAGCTTAGGTGGGACAGGACTCTATGGCTACACCTTC. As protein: CASSLGGTGLYGYTF. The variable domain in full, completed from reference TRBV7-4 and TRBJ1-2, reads GAGVSQSPRYKVAKRGRDVALRCDSISGHVTLYWYRQTLGQGSEVLTYSQSDAQRDKSGRPSGRFSAERPERSVSTLKIQRTEQGDSAVYLCASSLGGTGLYGYTFGSGTRLTVV.

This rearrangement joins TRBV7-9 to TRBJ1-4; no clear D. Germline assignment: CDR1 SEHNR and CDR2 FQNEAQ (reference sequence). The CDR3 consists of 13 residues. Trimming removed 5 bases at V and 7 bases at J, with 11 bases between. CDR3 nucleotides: TGTGCCAGCAGCCAGAAAGGCGGTGAAAAACTGTTTTTT. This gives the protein CASSQKGGEKLFF.

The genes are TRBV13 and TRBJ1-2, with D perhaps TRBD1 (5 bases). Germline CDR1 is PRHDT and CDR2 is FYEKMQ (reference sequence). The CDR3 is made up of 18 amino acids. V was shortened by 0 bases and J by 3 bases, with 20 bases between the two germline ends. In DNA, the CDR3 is TGTGCCAGCAGCTTAGGCCTAAGCGAGTCAGGGATTCACTATGGCTACACCTTC. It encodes CASSLGLSESGIHYGYTF.

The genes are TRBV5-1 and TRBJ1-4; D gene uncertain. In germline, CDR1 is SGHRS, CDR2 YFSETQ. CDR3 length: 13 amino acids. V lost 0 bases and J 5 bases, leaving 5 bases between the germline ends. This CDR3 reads CASSLEGNEKLFF. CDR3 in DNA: TGCGCCAGCAGCTTGGAAGGGAATGAAAAACTGTTTTTT.

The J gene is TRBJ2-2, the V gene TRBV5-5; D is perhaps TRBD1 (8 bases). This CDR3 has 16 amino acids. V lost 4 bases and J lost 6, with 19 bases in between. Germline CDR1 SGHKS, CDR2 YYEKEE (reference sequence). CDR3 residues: CASSTPDRAGAGELFF. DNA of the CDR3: TGTGCCAGCAGCACCCCGGACAGGGCGGGGGCCGGGGAGCTGTTTTTT.

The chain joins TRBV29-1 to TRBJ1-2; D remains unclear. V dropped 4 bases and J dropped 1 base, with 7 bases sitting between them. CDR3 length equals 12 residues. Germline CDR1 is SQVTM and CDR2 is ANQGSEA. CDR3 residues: CSVVALNYGYTF. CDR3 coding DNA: TGCAGCGTTGTAGCGCTTAACTATGGCTACACCTTC.

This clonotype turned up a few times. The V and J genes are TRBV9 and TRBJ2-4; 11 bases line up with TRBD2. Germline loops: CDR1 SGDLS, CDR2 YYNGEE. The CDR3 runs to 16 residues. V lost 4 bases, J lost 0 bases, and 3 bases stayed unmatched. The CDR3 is CASSPGLAGAKNIQYF. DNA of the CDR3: TGTGCCAGCAGCCCAGGACTAGCGGGAGCCAAAAACATTCAGTACTTC.